This TCR beta chain was documented in a study of blood T cells in healthy people across ages. Germline V gene data show CDR1 as MNHEY and CDR2 as SVGEGT. The length of the CDR3 is 16 residues. After removal of 2 bases from V and 6 bases from J, the junction contained 9 bases not matched to a gene. PCR was performed a second time for roughly 6 to 12 cycles using a sample-barcoded 5' primer and a J-beta primer mix. A single record per CDR3 protein comes from TCRdb applying MiXCR to the 5' RACE reads. There are about 640,000 distinct CDR3 sequences in the sample; 25% to 35% occur only once, and 15% to 18% lies in the top ten. Russia was home to the donors, healthy Caucasian individuals aged 6 to 90.

The sample consisted of blood. The chain recombines TRBV6-2 or TRBV6-3 with TRBJ1-5; 8 bases map to TRBD1. The TCR was taken from a woman of 80 years or more in good health. CDR3 bases: TGTGCCAGCAGTTACCCGAGCGGACAGGGTGGTCAGCCCCAGCATTTT. Protein sequence: CASSYPSGQGGQPQHF.